The T cell receptor beta chain under discussion was sequenced for a study of CD8 T cells in Susac syndrome. This CDR3 contains 11 residues. Germline-derived CDR1 and CDR2 are MDHEN and SYDVKM. In regard to this clonotype: The germline gene is not matched at one end of the junction; a read error may be the cause.

An amount of RNA that ranged from roughly 0.5 to 1 ug was reverse transcribed with random hexamers. TCRdb reanalysed the immunoSEQ multiplex PCR reads using MiXCR and keeps one entry per CDR3 protein. The table lists 67,000 or so distinct CDR3 sequences, around 93% of them singletons. Sequenced: CD4+ T cells from PBMCs. The genes are TRBV28 and TRBJ1-2, with a weak D call TRBD1 (5 bases). This receptor was obtained from a human donor with Susac syndrome. The CDR3: CASSYLGHDNF. The DNA of the CDR3 is TGTGCCAGCAGTTATTTAGGACATGACAACTTC.